This TCR beta chain was profiled in a study of regulatory T cells in long-lasting Graves disease. Time point of the sample: newly diagnosed GD, antithyroid drugs for less than 3 months. Construction of the TCR library relied on RNA isolated from PBMCs. An endocrinology department located in Xi'an, China, was where the patients came from. Combining iRepertoire HTBI primers with Arm-PCR of CDR3 regions, the authors built TCR beta libraries. TCRdb itself ran the multiplex PCR reads through MiXCR, one entry per CDR3 protein. Seen here are under 400,000 distinct CDR3 sequences, 16% observed once, and the top ten hold 25% to 30%. The germline CDR1 and CDR2 sequences are SGHNT and YENEEA. The CDR3 spans 15 residues. V was shortened by 5 bases and J by 2 bases, with 14 bases between the two germline ends. These data were also filed under a second study, of T cells in Graves' hyperthyroidism and ophthalmopathy.

The sequencing used peripheral blood mononuclear cells (PBMCs), collected at new diagnosis, from a patient treated with antithyroid drugs. The J gene is TRBJ2-3, the V gene TRBV11-3, with D perhaps given as TRBD1 or TRBD2 (5 bases each). This receptor was identified in a man between 35 and 55 years old with Graves disease. This CDR3 is CASSPPGGNTDTQYF. The CDR3 DNA follows: TGTGCCAGCAGCCCGCCTGGGGGAAACACAGATACGCAGTATTTT.